A single sample gave rise to the 23 T cell receptor beta chains below, sequenced in a study of glioma-infiltrating T cells after dendritic cell vaccination. Some clones are missing from TCRdb's copy, which holds only in-frame ones; the method was immunoSEQ multiplex PCR. The data contain about 82,000 clones, approximately 90% of them singletons. The specimen comprised blood, sampled before dendritic cell vaccination. These receptors originate from a human donor with glioblastoma.

The rearrangement joins TRBV27 to TRBJ2-2, with no clear D. The germline V and J ends were trimmed by 1 base and 3 bases, with 6 bases remaining between them. The CDR3 spans 14 residues. The germline gives CDR1 MNHEY, CDR2 SMNVEV (reference sequence). CDR3 nucleotide sequence: TGTGCCAGCAGTTTATACAGTGACACCGGGGAGCTGTTTTTT. It encodes CASSLYSDTGELFF.

CDR3: CASSLAGFNQPQHF. The CDR3, as DNA: TGTGCCAGCAGTTTAGCAGGGTTCAATCAGCCCCAGCATTTT. V gene TRBV27 combines with J gene TRBJ1-5, with D tentatively TRBD1 (5 bases). Germline V gene data show CDR1 as MNHEY and CDR2 as SMNVEV (reference sequence). Trimming removed 2 bases from V and 3 bases from J, with 8 bases in between. There are 14 residues in the CDR3.

The rearrangement uses TRBV7-9 and TRBJ1-5; TRBD1 matches at 7 bases. V lost 4 bases, J lost 0 bases, and 3 bases stayed unmatched. Germline V gene sequence: CDR1 SEHNR, CDR2 FQNEAQ (reference sequence). The CDR3 consists of 15 residues. CDR3 sequence (DNA): TGTGCCAGCAGCTCTGCAGGGGGTAGCAATCAGCCCCAGCATTTT. Encoded protein: CASSSAGGSNQPQHF.

About this clone itself: The same CDR3 is also encoded by other DNA sequences in this sample. The CDR3 DNA is TGTGCCAGCAGCTTAGAGACAGGGAACTATGGCTACACCTTC. This sequence encodes CASSLETGNYGYTF. V gene TRBV11-3 combines with J gene TRBJ1-2; 7 bases align to TRBD1. The CDR3 consists of 14 residues. V dropped 0 bases and J dropped 2; count of bases not matched to a gene: 0. Looked up from germline, CDR1 is SGHNT and CDR2 is YENEEA.

The V gene is TRBV5-1, the J gene TRBJ1-1; possible D gene TRBD1, 6 bases. The CDR3 length is 15 residues. Trimming left V 4 bases short and J 1 base short, with 14 bases between. Germline CDR1 reads SGHRS; CDR2 reads YFSETQ. The CDR3, as DNA: TGCGCCAGCAGCCCGGAACAGGGTGGGAACACTGAAGCTTTCTTT. It yields the protein CASSPEQGGNTEAFF.

The chain links TRBV30 to TRBJ2-3; 10 bases align to TRBD1. The CDR3 spans 15 residues. Germline V lookup: CDR1 GTSNPN, CDR2 SVGIG (reference sequence). Trimming took 0 bases from V and 3 from J; bases not matched to a gene: 3. CDR3 protein: CAWSVGQGLTDTQYF. The CDR3 region has the DNA TGTGCCTGGAGTGTGGGACAGGGGCTTACAGATACGCAGTATTTT.

With regard to this clone: This sample also contains other DNA sequences that code for the same CDR3. The chain employs TRBV5-1 and TRBJ2-2; 8 bases map to TRBD2. CDR1 is SGHRS, CDR2 YFSETQ, per germline. The CDR3 sequence is 15 residues long. The V segment lost 3 bases and the J segment 2 bases; nucleotides outside the gene matches: 3. The DNA for the CDR3 is TGCGCCAGCAGCTCCAGCGGGAGAAACACCGGGGAGCTGTTTTTT. Translation: CASSSSGRNTGELFF.

This clone was seen only once. V usage is TRBV11-2 and J usage is TRBJ2-1, with 12 bases aligning to TRBD1. This CDR3 region has 15 residues. Germline assignment: CDR1 SGHAT and CDR2 FQNNGV. The V gene end was trimmed by 2 bases and the J gene end by 7 bases; junction bases not matched to a gene: 3. CDR3 nucleotide sequence: TGTGCCAGCAGCTTAAGGGGACAGGGGGCGAATGAGCAGTTCTTC. Translating gives CASSLRGQGANEQFF.

The chain recombines TRBV19 with TRBJ2-5; a possible D gene is TRBD2 (5 bases). Trimming removed 3 bases from V and 5 bases from J, with 16 bases in between. The V gene's germline CDR1 is LNHDA and CDR2 SQIVND (reference sequence). The CDR3 runs 15 residues. The CDR3 nucleotides read TGTGCCAGTAGTATTCTAGCCGGAGGATACGAGACCCAGTACTTC. This translates into CASSILAGGYETQYF.

This chain connects TRBV4-1 to TRBJ2-1; tentatively, D is TRBD1 (5 bases). V shed 3 bases and J shed 9 bases, with 12 bases lying between them. CDR3 length: 13 amino acids. CDR1 and CDR2 (germline): MGHRA, YSYEKL. The CDR3 region has the DNA TGCGCCAGCAGCCAGGTACAGGCGACTGAGCAGTTCTTC. It translates to CASSQVQATEQFF.

The gene calls are TRBV6-1 and TRBJ2-5; D not certain. V gave up 3 bases and J gave up 4 bases, with 9 bases separating them. The CDR3 has 13 residues. Germline-derived CDR1 and CDR2 are MNHNS and SASEGT. CDR3 sequence reads: CASSDPRRETQYF. CDR3 DNA: TGTGCCAGCAGTGATCCTCGTCGAGAGACCCAGTACTTC.

The rearrangement links TRBV7-9 to TRBJ2-7; maybe TRBD1 (6 bases). The CDR3 length is 13 residues. In germline, CDR1 is SEHNR, CDR2 FQNEAQ (reference sequence). Trimming cost V 9 bases and J 6 bases, with 18 bases left between them. The DNA for the CDR3 is TGTGCCAGTCGCCCGACTGGGACATCCGAGCAGTACTTC. This translates into CASRPTGTSEQYF.

CDR3: CASSGEGNSPLHF. DNA for the CDR3: TGTGCCTCCTCAGGGGAGGGTAATTCACCCCTCCACTTT. The chain carries TRBV9 and TRBJ1-6, with a tentative D call TRBD1 (6 bases). CDR1 is SGDLS, CDR2 YYNGEE, per germline. Trimming pared 10 bases from V and 6 bases from J, leaving 14 bases between. This CDR3 region has 13 residues.

The chain joins TRBV5-6 to TRBJ2-5, with TRBD2 identical over 10 bases. J was trimmed by 5 bases and V by 4 bases; bases with no gene match: 5. The CDR3 covers 14 residues. CDR1 is SGHDT, CDR2 YYEEEE, per germline. The CDR3: CASSKRGGHETQYF. The CDR3 coding sequence is TGTGCCAGCAGCAAGCGGGGGGGCCATGAGACCCAGTACTTC.

The CDR3 nucleotides read TGTGCCAGCAACCCAATAAAGCGGGGGCCTCGCACAGATACGCAGTATTTT. Its translation: CASNPIKRGPRTDTQYF. The chain couples TRBV7-9 to TRBJ2-3; 8 bases line up with TRBD2. This CDR3 region has 17 residues. CDR1 is SEHNR, CDR2 FQNEAQ, per germline (reference sequence). J was trimmed by 1 base and V by 7 bases; bases with no gene match: 13.

V usage is TRBV2 and J usage is TRBJ2-1; D is perhaps TRBD2 (6 bases). Trimming stripped 3 bases from V and 2 bases from J, with 8 bases between. The length of the CDR3 is 14 residues. Germline assignment: CDR1 SNHLY and CDR2 FYNNEI. The CDR3 bases are TGTGCCAGCAGTGACACTAGCACCTACAATGAGCAGTTCTTC. It translates to CASSDTSTYNEQFF.

The CDR3 bases are TGTGCCAGCAGCTTGTCACGGGTAGGCGAGACCCAGTACTTC. Encoded protein: CASSLSRVGETQYF. The V and J genes are TRBV11-2 and TRBJ2-5, with unresolved D. Germline V CDR1 and CDR2: SGHAT, FQNNGV. V lost 3 bases, J lost 5 bases, and 13 bases lay in between. The CDR3 consists of 14 residues. Supplemented by reference TRBV11-2 and TRBJ2-5, the full variable domain reads EAGVAQSPRYKIIEKRQSVAFWCNPISGHATLYWYQQILGQGPKLLIQFQNNGVVDDSQLPKDRFSAERLKGVDSTLKIQPAKLEDSAVYLCASSLSRVGETQYFGPGTRLLVL.

This chain joins TRBV14 and TRBJ2-3; D perhaps matches TRBD2 (5 bases). CDR1 and CDR2 (germline): SGHDN, FVKESK. Deletions cut 1 base from V and 0 bases from J, with 8 bases between. This CDR3 spans 15 amino acids. The CDR3 bases are TGTGCCAGCAGCCAAGCGGACTCGAGCACAGATACGCAGTATTTT. Its translation: CASSQADSSTDTQYF.

The gene calls are TRBV27 and TRBJ1-6; D gene uncertain. CDR1 is MNHEY, CDR2 SMNVEV, per germline (reference sequence). V dropped 8 bases and J dropped 4 bases, with 33 bases sitting between them. The CDR3 length is 21 residues. CDR3 nucleotide sequence: TGTGCCAGCTTTTGCCCGGGCTTAGTTATGAGGGCCTTCCTTTATAATTCACCCCTCCACTTT. Its translation: CASFCPGLVMRAFLYNSPLHF.

The J gene is TRBJ1-3, the V gene TRBV6-6; D remains unclear. Germline CDR1 and CDR2: MNHNY and SVGAGI (reference sequence). CDR3 length equals 16 residues. The V gene lost 0 bases and the J gene lost 2 bases, with 11 bases spanning the gap. The CDR3 reads CASSYSTPQAGNTIYF. CDR3 coding DNA: TGTGCCAGCAGTTACTCCACCCCGCAGGCTGGAAACACCATATATTTT.

The V call is TRBV19, the J call TRBJ2-5; 8 bases fit TRBD1. This CDR3 region has 13 residues. Germline assignment: CDR1 LNHDA and CDR2 SQIVND (reference sequence). The V and J ends lost 7 bases and 3 bases, in that order; junction bases with no gene match: 4. The CDR3 here is CASKLTGEETQYF. The CDR3 bases are TGTGCCAGTAAACTGACAGGGGAAGAGACCCAGTACTTC.

The gene calls are TRBV9 and TRBJ2-3; TRBD2 matches 9 bases. The length of the CDR3 is 16 residues. CDR1 is SGDLS, CDR2 YYNGEE, per germline. V dropped 9 bases and J dropped 2; count of bases not matched to a gene: 13. CDR3 sequence (DNA): TGTGCCACCTCAGCGTTTAGCGGGGGAGACACAGATACGCAGTATTTT. It codes for CATSAFSGGDTDTQYF.

The rearrangement links TRBV7-8 to TRBJ2-5, with D tentatively TRBD1 (7 bases). The CDR3 has 17 residues. From germline, CDR1 is SGHVS and CDR2 FQNEAQ. The V gene lost 5 bases and the J gene lost 0 bases, with 19 bases spanning the gap. The CDR3 bases are TGTGCCAGCAGCCCAGGGGGGCGAGGGGGAAACCAAGAGACCCAGTACTTC. It is translated as CASSPGGRGGNQETQYF.